This T cell receptor beta chain derives from a study of radiation and T cells in renal cell carcinoma. Germline CDR1 LGHNA, CDR2 YNFKEQ. Trimming removed 1 base from V and 4 bases from J; junction bases left unmatched: 4. This CDR3 comprises 15 residues. TCRdb keeps only in-frame clones here, not all; method: immunoSEQ multiplex PCR. The data hold around 100,000 clones, with roughly 82% observed a single time. Noted time point: blood 4 weeks post-SBRT, at nephrectomy. Treatment specified: 15 Gy SBRT to primary tumor, nephrectomy 4 weeks later. Nephrectomy followed 15 Gy stereotactic body radiation by 4 weeks.

The receptor was derived from a man in his 60s with renal cell carcinoma. The chain combines TRBV4-2 with TRBJ1-3; TRBD1 aligns across 7 bases. The material was blood, obtained from a patient whose treatment included radiotherapy and nephrectomy. The CDR3 nucleotides read TGTGCCAGCAGCCAAGTAACAGGGGCAGGAAACACCATATATTTT. As protein: CASSQVTGAGNTIYF.